The T cell receptor (beta chain) under discussion was sequenced for a study of early T cells in non-severe SARS-CoV-2 infection. Study-wide background: Unpaired chains resulted from sequencing bulk RNA of unsorted whole blood. The study's findings and limits: Database matching using VDJdb favored anti-spike CD8 responses, with private and CD4 specificities left missing.

Concerning this clonotype: Its antigen is still unknown.

Unique molecular identifier tags were affixed to discrete cDNA molecules. Using its own MiXCR run on the 5' RACE reads, TCRdb lists one record per CDR3 protein. The data hold more than 70,000 distinct CDR3 sequences, with more than 9% observed a single time. Germline V gene lookup returns CDR1 SQVTM and CDR2 ANQGSEA. The CDR3 is 13 residues long. Trimming removed 3 bases from V and 1 base from J; junction bases left unmatched: 3. The sequence came from an adult who was a healthcare worker with PCR-confirmed SARS-CoV-2 infection or an uninfected control (not recorded which). This chain joins TRBV29-1 and TRBJ2-7; TRBD1 agrees at 7 bases. The sample consisted of whole blood. CDR3 sequence (DNA): TGCAGCGTTGAGGTGACAGGGTCCTACGAGCAGTACTTC. Its protein is CSVEVTGSYEQYF.